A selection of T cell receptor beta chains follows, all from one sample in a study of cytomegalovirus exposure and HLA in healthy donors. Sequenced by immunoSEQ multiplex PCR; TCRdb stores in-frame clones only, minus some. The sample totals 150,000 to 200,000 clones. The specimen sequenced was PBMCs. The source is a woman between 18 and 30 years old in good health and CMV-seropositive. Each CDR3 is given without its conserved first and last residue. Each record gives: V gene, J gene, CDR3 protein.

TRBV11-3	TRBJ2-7	ASSPRQGPYEQY
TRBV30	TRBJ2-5	AWFGLAGGQETQY
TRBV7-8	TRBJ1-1	ASSLTSVNTEAF
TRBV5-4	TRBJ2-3	ASSGLDTQY
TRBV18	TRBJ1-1	ASSPSTGTANTEAF
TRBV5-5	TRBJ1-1	ASSSTSRTGEAF
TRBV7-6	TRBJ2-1	ASSFSEGPNEQF
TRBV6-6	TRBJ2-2	ASSYNGRNTGELF
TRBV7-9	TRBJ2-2	ASSLSVSGTGELF
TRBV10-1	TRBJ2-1	ASSGPARSYNEQF
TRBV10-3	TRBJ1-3	AIKTGTAGNTIY
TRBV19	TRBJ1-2	ASSSREVYGYT
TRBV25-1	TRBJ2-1	ASSTGTWSNEQF
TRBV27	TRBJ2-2	ASSFQAPREGDTGELF
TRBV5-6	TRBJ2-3	ASSAARRDTQY
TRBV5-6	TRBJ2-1	ASSSGTSGNDEQF
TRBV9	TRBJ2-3	ASSVTAGASTDTQY
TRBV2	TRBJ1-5	ASSESKLQPQH
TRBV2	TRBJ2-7	ASTTERGASYEQY
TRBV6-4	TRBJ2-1	ASNPGAGGPNEQF
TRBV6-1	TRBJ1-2	ASSRDRGDYGYT
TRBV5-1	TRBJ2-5	ASSLREPQETQY
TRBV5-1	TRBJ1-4	ASSRDSTNEKLF
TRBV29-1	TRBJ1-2	SVEDLGQHGYT
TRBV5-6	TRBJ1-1	ASSLWTGTEAF
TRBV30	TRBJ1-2	AWSPRDRASGYT
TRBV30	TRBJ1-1	AWIGGEAF
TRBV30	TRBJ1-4	AWSTYVRDRGSEKLF
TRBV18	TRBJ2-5	ASSPPGLAGGETQY
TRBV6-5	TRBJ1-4	ASSRQGGEKLF
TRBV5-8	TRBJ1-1	ASSLTGGNTEAF
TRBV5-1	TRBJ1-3	ASSLDGTGNTIY
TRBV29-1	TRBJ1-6	TSKLGDNNSPLH
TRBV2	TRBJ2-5	ASLASETQY
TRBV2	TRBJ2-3	ASSARLAFNALLTTDTQY
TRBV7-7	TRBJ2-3	ASSPESADTQY
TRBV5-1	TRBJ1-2	ASSLTANYGYT
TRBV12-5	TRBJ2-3	ASGLGQPTDTQY
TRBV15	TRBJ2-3	ATSRERGLNTDTQY
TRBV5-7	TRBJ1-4	ASSSYFEGQKRTNEKLF